This TCR beta chain was captured by sequencing in a study of T cells in Graves' hyperthyroidism and ophthalmopathy. V was cut by 0 bases and J by 3 bases, with 10 bases left in between. The CDR3 sequence is 15 residues long. CDR1 is SGDLS, CDR2 YYNGEE, per germline. Study observations and caveats: In the analysis, a 13 V-J model separated ophthalmopathy from stable hyperthyroidism. Peripheral blood also featured most of the thyroid clonotypes expanded above 0.001.

TCR beta CDR3 regions were amplified from RNA. Using the HTBI primer set, a first-round RT-PCR was run on the TCR CDR3. TCRdb recomputed calls from the multiplex PCR reads with MiXCR, one row per CDR3 protein. The data contain roughly 800,000 distinct CDR3 sequences, around 38% of them seen just once; the ten biggest clones take up about 9%. This clonotype showed up many times. No antigen is known for it. The study excluded patients with uncontrolled infection, other autoimmune disease, pregnancy or lactation. Isolation of PBMCs was performed on around 9.7 ml fresh peripheral blood. This TCR was recovered from a man younger than 30 with Graves' hyperthyroidism. The chain links TRBV9 to TRBJ1-5, with D possibly TRBD1 on 5 matching bases. The sequencing sample was made of blood. The CDR3 coding sequence is TGTGCCAGCAGCGTAGAGGCAGGGCCCAATCAGCCCCAGCATTTT. Translated, it gives CASSVEAGPNQPQHF.